Listed here are 20 T cell receptor beta chains from one sample, sequenced in a study of blood T cell repertoires in COVID-19. Assay used: immunoSEQ multiplex PCR; TCRdb lists only in-frame clones, some missing. The repertoire holds 150,000 to 200,000 clones, with around nine tenths as singletons. What was sequenced was peripheral blood. The receptors derive from a human donor in a cohort sampled during active COVID-19.

This CDR3 reads CAWSWIAGASTDTQYF. The CDR3 region has the DNA TGTGCCTGGAGTTGGATCGCGGGGGCTAGCACAGATACGCAGTATTTT. The chain has TRBV30 and TRBJ2-3; a weak D match, TRBD2 (7 bases). The CDR3 spans 16 residues. Germline-derived CDR1 and CDR2 are GTSNPN and SVGIG (reference sequence). V was shortened by 2 bases and J by 0 bases, with 15 bases between the two germline ends.

This chain links TRBV6-2 or TRBV6-3 with TRBJ2-1; 8 nucleotides align to TRBD2. The CDR3 runs 13 residues. The V gene end was trimmed by 4 bases and the J gene end by 10 bases; junction bases not matched to a gene: 6. The germline V gene has CDR1 MNHEY and CDR2 SVGEGT. CDR3 sequence: CASSSYSGTEQFF. The CDR3 DNA reads as TGTGCCAGCAGTTCCTATAGCGGGACCGAGCAGTTCTTC.

The genes are TRBV7-6 and TRBJ2-3; D remains unclear. V was shortened by 0 bases and J by 6 bases, with 7 bases between the two germline ends. The CDR3 totals 13 residues. Per germline, CDR1 SGHVS and CDR2 FNYEAQ. The CDR3 here is CASSLALGDTQYF. The DNA for the CDR3 is TGTGCCAGCAGCTTAGCGCTGGGCGATACGCAGTATTTT.

The rearrangement joins TRBV13 to TRBJ1-5; unclear D gene. Per germline, CDR1 PRHDT and CDR2 FYEKMQ (reference sequence). Trimming shortened V by 3 bases and J by 4 bases, and 4 bases separated the two germline ends. The CDR3 is 12 amino acids. The CDR3 bases are TGTGCCAGCAGCTTCGTGAATCAGCCCCAGCATTTT. It codes for CASSFVNQPQHF.

The chain combines TRBV23-1 with TRBJ2-3, with 12 positions matching TRBD1. Being an ORF, TRBV23-1 has a function that is uncertain. J gave up 6 bases and V 10 bases, and 23 bases lay outside the gene matches. The CDR3 is 19 amino acids. The CDR3 DNA reads TGCGCCATAGCCCAACTCAATAACCGGGACAGGGGGCGATCGGATACGCAGTATTTT. Amino acid sequence: CAIAQLNNRDRGRSDTQYF.

The CDR3 reads CASSPSSRDPTISGYTF. CDR3 DNA: TGTGCCAGCAGCCCATCCAGCCGGGATCCGACTATTTCGGGCTACACCTTC. V is TRBV7-2 and J is TRBJ1-2; D call uncertain. This CDR3 has 17 amino acids. Germline loops: CDR1 SGHTA, CDR2 FQGNSA. Trimming took off 5 bases at V and 8 bases at J, with 27 bases between the two ends.

This chain connects TRBV7-9 to TRBJ1-1; TRBD1 might be the D (5 bases). This CDR3 has 14 residues. Per the germline V gene, CDR1 is SEHNR and CDR2 is FQNEAQ (reference sequence). V was clipped by 4 bases and J by 4 bases, with 13 bases between them. The CDR3 loop is CASSSTVSSTEAFF. CDR3 nucleotide sequence: TGTGCCAGCAGCTCGACAGTCTCTAGCACTGAAGCTTTCTTT.

The chain links TRBV27 to TRBJ2-1; tentative D call: TRBD1 (6 bases). This CDR3 is built from 13 residues. Germline CDR1 and CDR2: MNHEY and SMNVEV (reference sequence). V lost 3 bases and J 6 bases, leaving 9 bases between the germline ends. The CDR3 sequence is CASSFRGSNEQFF. The DNA of the CDR3 is TGTGCCAGCAGTTTTAGGGGGAGCAATGAGCAGTTCTTC.

The chain couples TRBV5-6 to TRBJ1-2, with a weak D call TRBD1 (6 bases). The V end lost 2 bases, the J end lost 1 base, and 12 bases lay between the germline ends. CDR1 and CDR2 from the germline V gene are SGHDT and YYEEEE. The CDR3 totals 15 residues. For the CDR3, the DNA is TGTGCCAGCAGCTTTGGGGGGGCGAATAACTATGGCTACACCTTC. Protein: CASSFGGANNYGYTF.

This clone was recorded only once. This chain uses TRBV9 with TRBJ1-2; D perhaps matches TRBD1 (6 bases). V shed 0 bases and J shed 6 bases, with 12 bases lying between them. This CDR3 comprises 14 residues. Germline V gene sequence: CDR1 SGDLS, CDR2 YYNGEE. CDR3 protein: CASSVGTVGNGYTF. CDR3 coding DNA: TGTGCCAGCAGCGTAGGGACAGTAGGAAATGGCTACACCTTC.

The CDR3 region has the DNA TGTGCCAGCAGCTCCAGGGGGAATGAGCAGTTCTTC. It is translated as CASSSRGNEQFF. The V gene is TRBV7-2, the J gene TRBJ2-1, with 7 bases lining up with TRBD1. The germline gives CDR1 SGHTA, CDR2 FQGNSA. Trimming cost V 4 bases and J 7 bases; bases outside gene matches: 1. The CDR3 consists of 12 residues.

This clone has just one count. A clone one base away is much larger, so this may be a read error. The chain joins TRBV5-6 to TRBJ1-2, with D perhaps TRBD1 (5 bases). Trimming removed 2 bases at V and 4 bases at J, with 12 bases between. Germline values: CDR1 SGHDT, CDR2 YYEEEE. The CDR3 runs to 14 residues. The CDR3 spells CASSLGQGSYGYTF. The DNA for the CDR3 is TGTGCCAGCAGCTTAGGCCAGGGCAGCTATGGCTACACCTTC.

This clone came up once. The V call is TRBV7-2, the J call TRBJ2-7; 9 bases fit TRBD2. J gave up 5 bases and V 6 bases, and 8 bases lay outside the gene matches. The germline CDR1 and CDR2 sequences are SGHTA and FQGNSA. This CDR3 spans 14 amino acids. Written as DNA, the CDR3 is TGTGCCAGCAGTATTAGCGGGAGAGGGAACGAGCAGTACTTC. Translated: CASSISGRGNEQYF. The full variable domain, its missing parts supplied by reference TRBV7-2 and TRBJ2-7, is GAGVSQSPSNKVTEKGKDVELRCDPISGHTALYWYRQSLGQGLEFLIYFQGNSAPDKSGLPSDRFSAERTGGSVSTLTIQRTQQEDSAVYLCASSISGRGNEQYFGPGTRLTVT.

V usage is TRBV4-3 and J usage is TRBJ2-2; D gene uncertain. The germline CDR1 and CDR2 sequences are LGHNA and YSLEER. CDR3 length: 15 residues. Trimming left V 0 bases short and J 2 bases short, with 7 bases between. CDR3 sequence (DNA): TGCGCCAGCAGCCAAGATCAGGCCAACACCGGGGAGCTGTTTTTT. Amino acids: CASSQDQANTGELFF.

This sequence joins TRBV29-1 and TRBJ1-2; D unresolved. The germline gives CDR1 SQVTM, CDR2 ANQGSEA. Trimming stripped 4 bases from V and 6 bases from J, with 12 bases between. The CDR3 runs to 12 residues. This CDR3 is CSVAGLKDGYTF. The CDR3 DNA reads TGCAGCGTTGCGGGGTTAAAGGATGGCTACACCTTC. Filled out from reference TRBV29-1 and TRBJ1-2, the complete variable domain reads SAVISQKPSRDICQRGTSLTIQCQVDSQVTMMFWYRQQPGQSLTLIATANQGSEATYESGFVIDKFPISRPNLTFSTLTVSNMSPEDSSIYLCSVAGLKDGYTFGSGTRLTVV.

The chain uses TRBV5-6 and TRBJ1-6, with a possible D match to TRBD1 (5 bases). The CDR3 spans 18 residues. Trimming stripped 4 bases from V and 0 bases from J, with 17 bases between. Germline V gene lookup returns CDR1 SGHDT and CDR2 YYEEEE. CDR3 nucleotides: TGTGCCAGCAGCAAGAAAGTTACAGGCTCCTCCTATAATTCACCCCTCCACTTT. Translating gives CASSKKVTGSSYNSPLHF.

The chain employs TRBV20-1 and TRBJ1-1; tentatively, D is TRBD1 (5 bases). Germline CDR1 is DFQATT and CDR2 is SNEGSKA (reference sequence). This CDR3 is 11 amino acids long. The germline V and J ends were trimmed by 4 bases and 7 bases, with 10 bases remaining between them. The DNA for the CDR3 is TGCAGTGCTACTCCTAGGGGTGAAGCTTTCTTT. This encodes CSATPRGEAFF.

CDR3 loop: CASSLELALFF. CDR3 nucleotide sequence: TGCGCCAGCAGCTTGGAGCTAGCACTGTTCTTC. The V call is TRBV5-1, the J call TRBJ2-1; TRBD2 might be the D (5 bases). The CDR3 consists of 11 residues. V was pared by 0 bases and J by 15 bases, with 10 bases between. CDR1 SGHRS and CDR2 YFSETQ come from the germline V gene.

The chain links TRBV10-3 to TRBJ2-3; 14 positions match TRBD2. Germline trimming cut 0 bases from V and 8 bases from J; bases unmatched to any gene: 10. The germline V gene has CDR1 ENHRY and CDR2 SYGVKD. The CDR3 has 18 amino acids. The CDR3 DNA is TGTGCCATCAGTGAGTCGGGGGGACTAGCGGGAGATGGGGGTACGCAGTATTTT. The encoded protein is CAISESGGLAGDGGTQYF.

This rearrangement joins TRBV18 to TRBJ2-1; possibly TRBD2 for D (6 bases). V lost 3 bases, J lost 6 bases, and 12 bases lay in between. Germline V gene lookup returns CDR1 KGHSH and CDR2 LQKENI. The CDR3 runs 14 residues. The CDR3 sequence is CASSPNLAPNEQFF. The CDR3 nucleotides are TGTGCCAGCTCACCGAACCTAGCGCCCAATGAGCAGTTCTTC.